Reported below is one T cell receptor beta chain. Its antigen is undetermined. This PCR relied on a set of 60 Vbeta primers and 13 Jbeta primers. The method was immunoSEQ multiplex PCR; TCRdb's version includes in-frame clones alone and lacks a portion of them. Found here are roughly 140,000 clones, 75% to 85% of them singletons; the top ten hold 5.5% to 7%. The sample belongs to a study of cytomegalovirus exposure and HLA in healthy donors. Study-level results: The records held CMV serostatus as the only immune exposure information. For TCR beta chains, V- and J-gene trimming was later linked to a missense DCLRE1C variant. Analyses of presence and absence presupposed an approximately uniform sequencing depth across donors.

CDR1 MDHEN and CDR2 SYDVKM come from the germline V gene. The CDR3 extends over 11 amino acids. The ends were cut back, 6 bases at V and 11 bases at J, with 13 bases in the middle. The origin of this receptor is a woman in her 40s in good health and CMV-seropositive. The genes are TRBV28 and TRBJ1-1; D unclear. The sample comprised PBMCs. This CDR3 reads CASSWSEAAFF. The CDR3 region has the DNA TGTGCCAGCAGCTGGTCCGAGGCCGCTTTCTTT.